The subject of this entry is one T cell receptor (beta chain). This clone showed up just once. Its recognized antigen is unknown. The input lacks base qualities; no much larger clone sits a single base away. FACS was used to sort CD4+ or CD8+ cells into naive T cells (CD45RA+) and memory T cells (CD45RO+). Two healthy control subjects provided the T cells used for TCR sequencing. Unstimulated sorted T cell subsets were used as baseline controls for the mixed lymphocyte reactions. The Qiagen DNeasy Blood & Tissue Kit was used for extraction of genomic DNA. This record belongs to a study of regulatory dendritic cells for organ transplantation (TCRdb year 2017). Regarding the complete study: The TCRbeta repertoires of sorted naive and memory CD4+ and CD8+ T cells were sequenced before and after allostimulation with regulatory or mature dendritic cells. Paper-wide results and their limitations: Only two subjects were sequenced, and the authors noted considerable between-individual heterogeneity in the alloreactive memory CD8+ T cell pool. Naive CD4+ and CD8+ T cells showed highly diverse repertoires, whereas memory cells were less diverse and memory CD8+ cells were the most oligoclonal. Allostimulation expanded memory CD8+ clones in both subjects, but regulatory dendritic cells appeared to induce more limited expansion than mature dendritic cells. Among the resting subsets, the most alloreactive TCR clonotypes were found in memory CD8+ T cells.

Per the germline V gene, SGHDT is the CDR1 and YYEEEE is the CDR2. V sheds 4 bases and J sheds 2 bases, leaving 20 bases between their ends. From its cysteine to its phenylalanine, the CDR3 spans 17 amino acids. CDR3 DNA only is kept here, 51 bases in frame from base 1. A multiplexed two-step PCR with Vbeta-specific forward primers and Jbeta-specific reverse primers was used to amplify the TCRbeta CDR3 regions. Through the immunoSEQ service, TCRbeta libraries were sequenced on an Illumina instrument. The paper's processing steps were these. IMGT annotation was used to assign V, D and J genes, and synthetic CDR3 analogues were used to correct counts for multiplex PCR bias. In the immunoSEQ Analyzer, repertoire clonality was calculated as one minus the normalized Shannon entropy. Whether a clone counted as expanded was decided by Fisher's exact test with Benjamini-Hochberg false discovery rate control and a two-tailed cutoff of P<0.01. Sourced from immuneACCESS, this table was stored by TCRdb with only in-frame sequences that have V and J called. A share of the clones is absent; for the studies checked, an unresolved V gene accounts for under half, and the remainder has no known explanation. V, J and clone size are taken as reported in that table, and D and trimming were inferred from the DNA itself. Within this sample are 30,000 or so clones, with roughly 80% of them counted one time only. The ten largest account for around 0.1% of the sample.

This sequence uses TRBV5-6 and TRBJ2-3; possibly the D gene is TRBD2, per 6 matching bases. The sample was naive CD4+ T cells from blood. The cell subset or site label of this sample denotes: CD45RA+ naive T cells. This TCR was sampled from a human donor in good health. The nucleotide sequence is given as TGTGCCAGCAGCACCCAGGGATCGGGAGCTTACACAGATACGCAGTATTTT. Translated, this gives CASSTQGSGAYTDTQYF.